The clone carrying this TCR beta chain was recorded at least ten times. The CDR3 is 13 residues long. TCRdb reanalysed the 5' RACE reads using MiXCR and keeps one entry per CDR3 protein. The sample includes more than 100,000 distinct CDR3 sequences, approximately 10% of them seen just once. The sample comes from a study of CD8 T cells in ankylosing spondylitis. The sample comprised blood, either unsorted or a sorted T cell fraction (not recorded which). This sequence joins TRBV21-1 and TRBJ1-1. TRBV21-1 is classified as a pseudogene. This sequence was found in a female donor with ankylosing spondylitis or in good health (not recorded which). CDR3 sequence (DNA): TGTGCCAGCAGCCGCGGCTTGAACACTGAAGCTTTCTTT. Translation gives CASSRGLNTEAFF.